The clone carrying this TCR beta chain was seen more than once but under ten times. cDNA molecules, individually, were tagged with unique molecular identifiers. TCRdb reprocessed the 5' RACE reads with MiXCR, giving one entry per CDR3 protein. Of roughly 34,000 distinct CDR3 sequences listed, roughly 6.6% are singletons. The sample originates from a study of early T cells in non-severe SARS-CoV-2 infection. CDR1 is SGHNT and CDR2 is YYREEE in the germline V gene (reference sequence). The germline V and J ends were trimmed by 1 base and 5 bases, with 12 bases remaining between them. The CDR3 runs 14 residues.

Sample: whole blood, taken at baseline. This sequence originates from an adult who was a healthcare worker with PCR-confirmed SARS-CoV-2 infection or an uninfected control (not recorded which). The chain uses TRBV5-4 and TRBJ1-2; D unresolved. DNA of the CDR3: TGTGCCAGCAGCTTGTGGTCGAACAGTTATGGCTACACCTTC. Translating it yields CASSLWSNSYGYTF.